This T cell receptor beta chain was sequenced for a study of blood T cell repertoires in COVID-19. The CDR3 is 16 residues long. Germline CDR1 LGHNA, CDR2 YNFKEQ. Trimming removed 2 bases at V and 7 bases at J, with 17 bases between. In the original workflow: Cell counts per sample came from amplifying reference gene primers. TCRdb keeps only in-frame clones here, not all; method: immunoSEQ multiplex PCR. V and J calls and clone size are given by that table; D and trimming were obtained from the DNA. Of just under 95,000 clones in the sample, under 90% are singletons; the top ten hold around 20%. The rearrangement joins TRBV4-2 to TRBJ1-4; no clear D gene. Sequencing was carried out using peripheral blood. This sequence was found in a human donor in a cohort sampled during active COVID-19. The DNA of the CDR3 is TGTGCCAGCAGCCAAACCGGGATTCTAAGCCTTGAAAAACTGTTTTTT. It specifies CASSQTGILSLEKLFF.